Listed below are T cell receptor beta chains from one sample, sequenced in a study of blood T cell repertoires in COVID-19. Method: immunoSEQ multiplex PCR; TCRdb's copy keeps in-frame clones and lacks some. The sample has about 400,000 clones; around 89% are singletons. Material for sequencing was peripheral blood. The receptor set was obtained from a man between 35 and 55 years old with acute or convalescent COVID-19. Both conserved end residues are part of each CDR3. D genes are given only for firm matches. Clone size is given for some rows only: seen once, a few or many times, or a class if the clone is expanded.

clone_size	v_call	d_call	j_call	cdr3_aa	cdr3_nt
.	TRBV6-2/TRBV6-3	.	TRBJ1-2	CASSGLTGFGF	TGTGCCAGCAGTGGATTAACAGGGTTCGGCTTC
few	TRBV7-8	TRBD1	TRBJ1-1	CASSNGQGRIVNTEAFF	TGTGCCAGCAGCAACGGACAGGGAAGGATAGTGAACACTGAAGCTTTCTTT
few	TRBV2	.	TRBJ1-3	CASSIGTPNTIYF	TGTGCCAGCAGTATCGGGACACCAAACACCATATATTTT
.	TRBV7-2	.	TRBJ2-7	CASSLPGTTSYEQYF	TGTGCCAGCTCCCTCCCCGGGACAACCTCCTACGAGCAGTACTTC
once	TRBV7-9	.	TRBJ2-3	CASSAADTQYF	TGTGCCAGCAGCGCGGCAGATACGCAGTATTTT
.	TRBV2	.	TRBJ2-5	CASSEGSRRETQYF	TGTGCCAGCAGTGAAGGCTCCAGAAGAGAGACCCAGTACTTC
.	TRBV11-2	.	TRBJ1-6	CASSLEVSSYNSPLHF	TGTGCCAGCAGCTTAGAAGTGAGCTCCTATAATTCACCCCTCCACTTT
.	TRBV5-1	TRBD1	TRBJ2-7	CASSSGTGGTDEQYF	TGCGCCAGCAGCTCCGGGACAGGGGGGACCGACGAGCAGTACTTC
.	TRBV7-9	TRBD1	TRBJ1-1	CASSLVGDRANTEAFF	TGTGCCAGCAGCTTAGTCGGGGACAGGGCAAACACTGAAGCTTTCTTT
.	TRBV18	.	TRBJ1-2	CASSPGWSGLFYGYTF	TGTGCCAGCTCACCTGGCTGGTCGGGACTCTTCTATGGCTACACCTTC
.	TRBV19	.	TRBJ2-5	CASSMGLAGEQETQYF	TGTGCCAGTAGTATGGGATTAGCCGGGGAGCAAGAGACCCAGTACTTC
.	TRBV7-2	TRBD1	TRBJ1-1	CASSLGDRVRTEAFF	TGTGCCAGCAGCTTAGGAGACAGGGTGCGGACTGAAGCTTTCTTT
.	TRBV27	TRBD1	TRBJ1-5	CASSLPGQTLSNQPQHF	TGTGCCAGCAGTTTACCGGGACAGACATTAAGCAATCAGCCCCAGCATTTT
.	TRBV30	TRBD2	TRBJ2-1	CAWSVLAGTYNEQFF	TGTGCCTGGAGTGTTCTAGCGGGAACGTACAATGAGCAGTTCTTC
.	TRBV5-1	.	TRBJ1-5	CASSLGGVSQPQHF	TGCGCCAGCAGCCTGGGCGGGGTAAGTCAGCCCCAGCATTTT